The rows below give T cell receptor beta chains drawn from one sample of a study of cytomegalovirus exposure and HLA in healthy donors. Here immunoSEQ multiplex PCR was the method, and the copy in TCRdb shows in-frame clones only, minus some. The sample comprises roughly 110,000 clones, around 73% of which are singletons, and roughly 8% rests with the top ten. The specimen was PBMCs. These receptors were obtained from a man aged 25-45 years in good health and CMV-seronegative. CDR3s include the opening cysteine and the closing phenylalanine or tryptophan. The D gene is left open where the match is weak.

J | V | D | DNA | CDR3
TRBJ2-7 | TRBV21-1 | . | TGTGCCAGCAGCAAAGGACTAGCGGGGCCCTGGGGGTACTTC | CASSKGLAGPWGYF
TRBJ2-1 | TRBV6-5 | TRBD2 | TGTGCCAGCAGAACCCTAGCGGGAGGGTTAAATGAGCAGTTCTTC | CASRTLAGGLNEQFF
TRBJ1-3 | TRBV29-1 | . | TGCAGCGTTGACGAAGTGGTCCGGGAAGTACACTTT | CSVDEVVREVHF
TRBJ1-6 | TRBV7-8 | . | TGTGCCAGCAGCTTAGGCGGGGCGCGGGGTTTCGACTTT | CASSLGGARGFDF
TRBJ1-2 | TRBV28 | . | TGTGCCAGCAGTTACAGGGTTAGCTATGGCTACACCTTC | CASSYRVSYGYTF
TRBJ2-6 | TRBV28 | TRBD1 | TGTGCCAGCAGTGCCCAGGGGGCTGGGGCCAACGTCCTGACTTTC | CASSAQGAGANVLTF
TRBJ1-1 | TRBV19 | TRBD1 | TGTGCCAGTAGTCTACGGGACAGGGGAAGAGCTTTCTTT | CASSLRDRGRAFF
TRBJ2-7 | TRBV5-1 | . | TGCGCCAGCAGCCGGGACAATTACGAGCAGTACTTC | CASSRDNYEQYF
TRBJ2-1 | TRBV5-1 | . | TGCGCCAGCAGCTTGAAGCATTCCTACAATGAGCAGTTCTTC | CASSLKHSYNEQFF
TRBJ1-2 | TRBV20-1 | . | TGCAGTGCGAGGCCGCCCTATGGCTACACCTTC | CSARPPYGYTF
TRBJ1-2 | TRBV7-6 | . | TGTGCCAGCAGCTTAGGCCGCGGCCGGCAAGCTAACTATGGCTACACCTTC | CASSLGRGRQANYGYTF
TRBJ2-5 | TRBV27 | . | TGTGCCAGCAGTTTATTAGGGGGGGCTACAGAGACCCAGTACTTC | CASSLLGGATETQYF
TRBJ2-1 | TRBV7-6 | TRBD1 | TGTGCCAGCAGCTCCGGACAGGGGAGTTTCGATGAGCAGTTCTTC | CASSSGQGSFDEQFF
TRBJ2-4 | TRBV27 | . | TGTGCCAGCAGAACCGGCGGGCCGGGCAAAAACATTCAGTACTTC | CASRTGGPGKNIQYF
TRBJ1-2 | TRBV9 | . | TGTGCCAGCAGCCGAGACTATGGCTACACCTTC | CASSRDYGYTF